This T cell receptor beta chain was found in a study of response to subunit inactivated influenza vaccine. Study outcomes and limitations: Authors suggested that a seasonal influenza vaccination recruits few new T cells each time.

TCRdb analysed the RT-PCR reads with MiXCR anew, one entry per CDR3 protein. Of about 180,000 distinct CDR3 sequences listed, about 10% were seen once; the top ten hold roughly a tenth. V shed 5 bases and J shed 2 bases, with 17 bases lying between them. Germline V gene data show CDR1 as SGHTA and CDR2 as FQGNSA. CDR3 size: 16 residues. On this clonotype: The antigen is not known.

The chain has TRBV7-2 and TRBJ2-3; possible D gene TRBD2, 6 bases. The specimen was non-naive T cells sorted from PBMCs, collected on the day of vaccination. The origin of this receptor is a man aged 50-59 years who received an inactivated influenza vaccine. CDR3 nucleotides: TGTGCCAGCAGCGCCCCTCTAGCGTTAGTCACAGATACGCAGTATTTT. This codes for CASSAPLALVTDTQYF.